This TCR beta chain came from a study of control samples from healthy donors and cancer patients. TCRdb's copy holds only in-frame clones and misses some; the assay was immunoSEQ multiplex PCR. The sample shows 130,000 or so clones, under 95% of them seen only once. Per germline, CDR1 SEHNR and CDR2 FQNEAQ (reference sequence). The V and J ends lost 1 base and 8 bases respectively, with 13 bases between them. This CDR3 has 14 residues. The specimen sequenced was blood. This clonotype originated in a man aged 40-55 years in good health. The J gene is TRBJ2-3, the V gene TRBV7-9; no reliable D call. The CDR3 sequence is CASSLEAVRGTQYF. CDR3 bases: TGTGCCAGCAGCTTAGAGGCGGTTCGAGGTACGCAGTATTTT.